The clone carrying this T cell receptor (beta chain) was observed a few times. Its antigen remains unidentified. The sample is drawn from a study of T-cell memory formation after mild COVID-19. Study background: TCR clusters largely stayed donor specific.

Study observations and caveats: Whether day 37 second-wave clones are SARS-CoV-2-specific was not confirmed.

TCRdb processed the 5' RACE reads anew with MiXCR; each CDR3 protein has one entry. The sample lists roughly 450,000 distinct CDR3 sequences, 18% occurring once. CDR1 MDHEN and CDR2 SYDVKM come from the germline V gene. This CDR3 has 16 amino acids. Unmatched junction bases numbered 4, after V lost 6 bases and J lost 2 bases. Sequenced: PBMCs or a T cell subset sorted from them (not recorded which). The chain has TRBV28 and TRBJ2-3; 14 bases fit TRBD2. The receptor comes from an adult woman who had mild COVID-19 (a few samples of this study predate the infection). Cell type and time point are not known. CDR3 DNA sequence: TGTGCCAGCAGACCGGGACTAGCGGGGGTCACAGATACGCAGTATTTT. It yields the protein CASRPGLAGVTDTQYF.